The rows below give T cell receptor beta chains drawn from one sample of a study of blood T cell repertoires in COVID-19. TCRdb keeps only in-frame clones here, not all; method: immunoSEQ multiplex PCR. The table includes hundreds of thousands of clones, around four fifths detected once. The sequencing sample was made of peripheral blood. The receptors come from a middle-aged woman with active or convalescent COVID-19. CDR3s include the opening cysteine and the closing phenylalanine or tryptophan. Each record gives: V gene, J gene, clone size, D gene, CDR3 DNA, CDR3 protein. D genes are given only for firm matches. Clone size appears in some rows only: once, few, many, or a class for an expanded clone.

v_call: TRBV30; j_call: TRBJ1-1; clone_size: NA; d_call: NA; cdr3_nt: TGTGCCTGGAGCACATTTTCTTACACTGAAGCTTTCTTT; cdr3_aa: CAWSTFSYTEAFF
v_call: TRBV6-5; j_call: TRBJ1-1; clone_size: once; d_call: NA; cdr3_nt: TGTGCCAGCAGTTACTCAGGAGGGGAAGCTGAAGCTTTCTTT; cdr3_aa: CASSYSGGEAEAFF
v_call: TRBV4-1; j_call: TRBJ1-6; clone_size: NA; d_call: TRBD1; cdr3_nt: TGCGCCAGCAGCGGCTTTCAGGGGGCGAATAATTCACCCCTCCACTTT; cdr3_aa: CASSGFQGANNSPLHF
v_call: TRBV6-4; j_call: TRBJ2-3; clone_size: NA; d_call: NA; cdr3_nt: TGTGCCAGCAGTGACGGGGGGGCGGGGGATACGCAGTATTTT; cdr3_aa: CASSDGGAGDTQYF
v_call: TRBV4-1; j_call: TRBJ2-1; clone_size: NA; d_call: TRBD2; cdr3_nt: TGCGCCAGCAGCCAAGATCGGGCTAGCGGGACCTACAATGAGCAGTTCTTC; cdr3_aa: CASSQDRASGTYNEQFF
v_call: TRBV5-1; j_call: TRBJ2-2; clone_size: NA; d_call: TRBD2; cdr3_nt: TGCGCCAGCAGCTTGAGGACTAGCGCGACCGGGGAGCTGTTTTTT; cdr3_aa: CASSLRTSATGELFF
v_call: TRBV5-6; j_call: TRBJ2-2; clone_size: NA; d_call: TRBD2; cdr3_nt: TGTGCCAGCAGCCCAGCGGGGGGCGCGAACACCGGGGAGCTGTTTTTT; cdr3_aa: CASSPAGGANTGELFF
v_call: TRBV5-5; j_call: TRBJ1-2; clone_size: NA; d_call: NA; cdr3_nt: TGTGCCAGCAGCTTAACTTTTAACTATGGCTACACCTTC; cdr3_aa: CASSLTFNYGYTF
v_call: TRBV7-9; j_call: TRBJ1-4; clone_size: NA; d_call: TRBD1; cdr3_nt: TGTGCCAGCAGCTTAACGACAGGGAATGAAAAACTGTTTTTT; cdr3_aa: CASSLTTGNEKLFF
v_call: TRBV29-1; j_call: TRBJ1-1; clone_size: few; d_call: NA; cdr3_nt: TGCAGTTTCGGTGGTTTGGGAGGATGGAACACTGAAGCTTTCTTT; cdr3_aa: CSFGGLGGWNTEAFF
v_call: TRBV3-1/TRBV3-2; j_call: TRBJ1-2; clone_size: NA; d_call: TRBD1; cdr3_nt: TGTGCCAGCAGCCTCCACGGGACAGGGGAACAGACCTTC; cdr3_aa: CASSLHGTGEQTF
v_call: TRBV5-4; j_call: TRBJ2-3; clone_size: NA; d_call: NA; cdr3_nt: TGTGCCACCTTCATGGGAGGAGATCCAAGCACAGATACGCAGTATTTT; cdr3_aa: CATFMGGDPSTDTQYF
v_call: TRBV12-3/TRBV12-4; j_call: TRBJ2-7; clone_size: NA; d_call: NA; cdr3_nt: TGTGCCAGCAGCATCACTTACGAGCAGTACTTC; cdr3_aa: CASSITYEQYF
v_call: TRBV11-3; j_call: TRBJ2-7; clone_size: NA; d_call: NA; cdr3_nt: TGTGCCAGCAGCTTCCAACAGGGTTTTGAGCAGTACTTC; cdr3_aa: CASSFQQGFEQYF
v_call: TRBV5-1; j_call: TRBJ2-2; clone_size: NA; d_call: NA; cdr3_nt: TGCGCCAGCAGCTTGGGGCAAAACACCGGGGAGCTGTTTTTT; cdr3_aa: CASSLGQNTGELFF
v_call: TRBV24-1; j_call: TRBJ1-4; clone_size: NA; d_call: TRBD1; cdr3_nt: TGTGCCACCAGTGATCAACAGGGGGCCGGTGAAAAACTGTTTTTT; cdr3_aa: CATSDQQGAGEKLFF
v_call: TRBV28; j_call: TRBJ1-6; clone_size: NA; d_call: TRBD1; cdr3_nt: TGTGCCAGCAGTTTAATCGGCAGGGGGAGCAATTCACCCCTCCACTTT; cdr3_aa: CASSLIGRGSNSPLHF
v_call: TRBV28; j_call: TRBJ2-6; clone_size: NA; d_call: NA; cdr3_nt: TGTGCCAGCAGCCCTTCTCGGGGTTCTGGGGCCAACGTCCTGACTTTC; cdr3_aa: CASSPSRGSGANVLTF
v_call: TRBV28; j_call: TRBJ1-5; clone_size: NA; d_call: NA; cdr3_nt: TGTGCCAGCAGTTCCCGTTCGCGTAGCAATCAGCCCCAGCATTTT; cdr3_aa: CASSSRSRSNQPQHF
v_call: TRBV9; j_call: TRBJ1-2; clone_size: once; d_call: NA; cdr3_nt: TGTGCCAGCAGCGCCTCAGGTTCTGGCTACACCTTC; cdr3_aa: CASSASGSGYTF